Presented here are 8 T cell receptor beta chains from one specimen sequenced in a study of T cell changes during pregnancy in multiple sclerosis. Generated by immunoSEQ multiplex PCR, the TCRdb table keeps only in-frame clones and is missing some. There are approximately 90,000 clones in the sample; approximately 90% occur only once, and 0.9% to 0.95% lies in the top ten. Material: peripheral blood, obtained before pregnancy. These receptors were obtained from a female donor with multiple sclerosis, enrolled in a pregnancy study.

This sequence joins TRBV25-1 and TRBJ1-2; 8 nucleotides match TRBD1. This CDR3 is built from 15 residues. The germline CDR1 and CDR2 sequences are MGHDK and SYGVNS. V lost 2 bases to trimming and J lost 4 bases; unmatched junction nucleotides: 6. CDR3 region: CASSEPGQGRYGYTF. The CDR3, as DNA: TGTGCCAGCAGTGAACCCGGACAGGGACGCTATGGCTACACCTTC.

This clone occurred once. The CDR3 reads CASSLGGGIPRAFF. As DNA, the CDR3 is TGTGCCAGCAGCTTGGGGGGGGGCATCCCGAGGGCTTTCTTT. The chain is built from TRBV5-6 and TRBJ1-1, with D possibly TRBD1 on 6 matching bases. The V and J ends lost 0 bases and 11 bases respectively, with 17 bases between them. This CDR3 contains 14 residues. Germline V gives CDR1 SGHDT, CDR2 YYEEEE.

This clone occurred once. This CDR3 reads CASGLVGGRGNTIYF. CDR3 sequence (DNA): TGTGCTAGTGGTTTGGTCGGGGGGCGAGGAAACACCATATATTTT. The rearrangement uses TRBV12-5 and TRBJ1-3; D may be TRBD1 (6 bases). V lost 0 bases and J lost 4, with 10 bases in between. Germline lookup yields CDR1 LGHNT and CDR2 FRNRAP. The CDR3 consists of 15 residues.

The V gene is TRBV4-3, the J gene TRBJ2-1; TRBD1 matches 8 bases. The germline gives CDR1 LGHNA, CDR2 YSLEER. This CDR3 region has 16 residues. Unmatched junction bases numbered 7, after V lost 0 bases and J lost 6 bases. The chain's CDR3 is CASSQDGTGGRNEQFF. In nucleotides, the CDR3 is TGCGCCAGCAGCCAAGATGGGACAGGAGGCCGCAATGAGCAGTTCTTC.

This chain connects TRBV5-8 to TRBJ2-3; 8 bases agree with TRBD2. Trimming removed 0 bases from V and 6 bases from J; junction bases left unmatched: 9. The CDR3 has 16 residues. The V gene's germline CDR1 is SGHTS and CDR2 YDEGEE. In DNA, the CDR3 is TGTGCCAGCAGCTTGGCGGTCGGGAGGGCTTGGGATACGCAGTATTTT. This codes for CASSLAVGRAWDTQYF.

For the CDR3, the DNA is TGTGCCAGCTCACCTCTTAGCGGGGGGAACAATGAGCAGTTCTTC. Amino acid sequence: CASSPLSGGNNEQFF. This sequence joins TRBV18 and TRBJ2-1; 10 nucleotides line up with TRBD2. This CDR3 has 15 amino acids. Germline-derived CDR1 and CDR2 are KGHSH and LQKENI. The ends lost 3 bases at V and 5 bases at J; junction bases unmatched: 4.

This sequence joins TRBV6-5 and TRBJ1-3, with TRBD1 as a possible D gene (5 bases). Trimming removed 6 bases from V and 4 bases from J, with 16 bases in between. Germline V lookup: CDR1 MNHEY, CDR2 SVGAGI. The CDR3 is made up of 15 amino acids. The CDR3 loop is CASSPAGSQGNTIYF. As DNA, the CDR3 is TGTGCCAGCAGCCCCGCAGGGTCGCAAGGAAACACCATATATTTT.

CDR3: CATEGAGFTGELFF. CDR3 DNA sequence: TGTGCCACCGAAGGGGCGGGATTCACCGGGGAGCTGTTTTTT. V gene TRBV19 combines with J gene TRBJ2-2, with D possibly TRBD2 on 6 matching bases. CDR1 and CDR2 (germline): LNHDA, SQIVND (reference sequence). V lost 10 bases and J lost 4, with 16 bases in between. The CDR3 has 14 amino acids.